These 19 T cell receptor beta chains originate from one sample sequenced in a study of blood T cells in healthy people across ages. Primers used in a second PCR of about 7 to 12 cycles were a sample-barcoded 5' primer and a J-beta primer mix. MiXCR was run by TCRdb on the 5' RACE reads, yielding one entry per CDR3 protein. The table shows approximately 1.5 million distinct CDR3 sequences, with about 45% occurring only once. Sequencing used blood. These receptor sequences come from a woman between 18 and 29 years old in good health.

This clonotype was recorded many times. The V call is TRBV25-1, the J call TRBJ2-1, with TRBD2 matching 7 bases. The CDR3 is 13 amino acids. The V gene end was trimmed by 1 base and the J gene end by 8 bases; junction bases not matched to a gene: 2. CDR1 and CDR2 (germline): MGHDK, SYGVNS. DNA of the CDR3: TGTGCCAGCAGTGAATGGCTAGCGGATGAGCAGTTCTTC. Protein sequence: CASSEWLADEQFF.

As regards this clonotype: The junction differs from germline at one of its ends, possibly a read error. The rearrangement links TRBV20-1 to TRBJ1-4; 9 bases are a match to TRBD1. Per the germline V gene, CDR1 is DFQATT and CDR2 is SNEGSKA (reference sequence). CDR3 size: 14 residues. Here the CDR3 DNA reads TGCAGTGCTGTTACAGGGGGCGTAAATGGAAAACTGTTTTTT. Translating gives CSAVTGGVNGKLFF.

This clonotype was counted at least ten times. The rearrangement uses TRBV12-3 or TRBV12-4 and TRBJ2-1; D is uncertain. The CDR3 contains 13 residues. The ends were cut back, 4 bases at V and 0 bases at J, with 4 bases in the middle. The CDR3 loop reads CASSSNSYNEQFF. CDR3 DNA: TGTGCCAGCAGTTCGAACTCCTACAATGAGCAGTTCTTC.

To note about this clonotype: A much more abundant neighbour one base away suggests this may be a read error. The chain joins TRBV29-1 to TRBJ2-7; the match to TRBD1 covers 8 bases. Per germline, CDR1 SQVTM and CDR2 ANQGSEA. The CDR3 has 13 residues. CDR3 in DNA: TGCGGCGTCACCCGGACAGGGACCTACGAGCAGTACTTC. Translation gives CGVTRTGTYEQYF.

V usage is TRBV9 and J usage is TRBJ2-3; 8 positions agree with TRBD1. Germline trimming cut 3 bases from V and 2 bases from J; bases unmatched to any gene: 8. Germline assignment: CDR1 SGDLS and CDR2 YYNGEE. The CDR3 covers 16 residues. In nucleotides, the CDR3 is TGTGCCAGCAGCGCCGCGGGACAGGTCCTCACAGATACGCAGTATTTT. Translating gives CASSAAGQVLTDTQYF.

This clonotype appeared a few times. V gene TRBV10-3 combines with J gene TRBJ2-3; 10 bases align to TRBD1. CDR1 and CDR2 from the germline V gene are ENHRY and SYGVKD. Losses at the gene ends were 6 bases for V and 8 bases for J; bases not matched to a gene: 20. The CDR3 is 18 residues long. Here the CDR3 reads CAISGTGEDGAHGGTQYF. The CDR3 region has the DNA TGTGCCATCAGCGGGACAGGGGAAGACGGGGCCCACGGAGGTACGCAGTATTTT.

This clonotype was picked up a small number of times. The J gene is TRBJ2-1, the V gene TRBV7-8; 10 bases are shared with TRBD2. The CDR3 covers 16 residues. Germline V CDR1 and CDR2: SGHVS, FQNEAQ. The junction had 6 bases not matched to a gene; V was cut back by 4 bases and J by 3 bases. CDR3 bases: TGTGCCAGCAGCTCAATTGGGACTAGCGTCTACAATGAGCAGTTCTTC. It codes for CASSSIGTSVYNEQFF. The variable domain in full, with the rest retrieved from reference TRBV7-8 and TRBJ2-1, is GAGVSQSPRYKVAKRGQDVALRCDPISGHVSLFWYQQALGQGPEFLTYFQNEAQLDKSGLPSDRFFAERPEGSVSTLKIQRTQQEDSAVYLCASSSIGTSVYNEQFFGPGTRLTVL.

The chain recombines TRBV6-2 or TRBV6-3 with TRBJ2-2; 10 bases align to TRBD2. The CDR3 consists of 16 residues. Germline V gene data show CDR1 as MNHEY and CDR2 as SVGEGT. V lost 2 bases to trimming and J lost 0 bases; unmatched junction nucleotides: 0. This CDR3 reads CASSYLAGANTGELFF. CDR3 nucleotide sequence: TGTGCCAGCAGTTACCTAGCGGGGGCGAACACCGGGGAGCTGTTTTTT.

This clonotype was found a few times. The V gene is TRBV20-1, the J gene TRBJ1-2; TRBD1 aligns across 7 bases. The germline gives CDR1 DFQATT, CDR2 SNEGSKA (reference sequence). V dropped 0 bases and J dropped 8; count of bases not matched to a gene: 6. The length of the CDR3 is 13 residues. The CDR3 region has the DNA TGCAGTGCTAGAGATAGTAGGGGGCAAGGCTACACCTTC. Translated, it gives CSARDSRGQGYTF.

The J gene is TRBJ1-2, the V gene TRBV12-3 or TRBV12-4; the D gene is possibly TRBD1 (6 bases). V dropped 5 bases and J dropped 4 bases, with 17 bases sitting between them. The CDR3 extends over 15 amino acids. In DNA form, the CDR3 reads TGTGCCAGCAGTGTTCGGGGGCAGGCCGCCTATGGCTACACCTTC. Translating gives CASSVRGQAAYGYTF.

This chain joins TRBV20-1 and TRBJ2-3; D unresolved. Germline-derived CDR1 and CDR2 are DFQATT and SNEGSKA (reference sequence). V lost 5 bases and J lost 0, with 9 bases in between. The CDR3 spans 13 residues. CDR3 region: CSAALPSTDTQYF. In DNA, the CDR3 is TGCAGTGCTGCTTTGCCTAGCACAGATACGCAGTATTTT.

The J gene is TRBJ1-5, the V gene TRBV6-5; tentatively, D is TRBD1 (5 bases). The germline V gene encodes CDR1 MNHEY and CDR2 SVGAGI. There are 15 residues in the CDR3. V was clipped by 0 bases and J by 6 bases, with 12 bases between them. The CDR3 loop reads CASSYSRGRGQPQHF. The DNA of the CDR3 is TGTGCCAGCAGTTACTCCCGCGGAAGGGGTCAGCCCCAGCATTTT.

A word on this clonotype: Germline is not matched at one junction end, which may reflect a read error. This sequence joins TRBV7-9 and TRBJ2-2; D gene unclear. Germline CDR1 reads SEHNR; CDR2 reads FQNEAQ (reference sequence). The CDR3 has 13 amino acids. CDR3 sequence reads: CASSVATIGELFF. CDR3 nucleotide sequence: TGTGCCAGCAGCGTAGCCACAATCGGGGAGCTGTTTTTT. The whole variable domain, filled in from reference TRBV7-9 and TRBJ2-2, reads DTGVSQNPRHKITKRGQNVTFRCDPISEHNRLYWYRQTLGQGPEFLTYFQNEAQLEKSRLLSDRFSAERPKGSFSTLEIQRTEQGDSAMYLCASSVATIGELFFGEGSRLTVL.

The gene calls are TRBV29-1 and TRBJ1-2; possible D gene TRBD1, 6 bases. Trimming cost V 6 bases and J 8 bases, with 22 bases left between them. CDR3 length: 14 amino acids. Germline loops: CDR1 SQVTM, CDR2 ANQGSEA. CDR3 amino acids: CSVLDRQARRGYTF. CDR3 sequence (DNA): TGCAGCGTGTTAGACAGGCAAGCCAGGAGAGGCTACACCTTC.

This clonotype was detected ten times or more. The chain uses TRBV10-3 and TRBJ2-1; the D is unclear. V lost 4 bases and J lost 5, with 3 bases in between. The CDR3 covers 11 residues. Per germline, CDR1 ENHRY and CDR2 SYGVKD. This CDR3 is CAISVHNEQFF. DNA for the CDR3: TGTGCCATCAGTGTACACAATGAGCAGTTCTTC.

This clonotype was observed a handful of times. CDR3 in amino acids: CASSRGTGDGQPQHF. CDR3 sequence (DNA): TGTGCCAGCAGTCGAGGGACAGGGGATGGTCAGCCCCAGCATTTT. This sequence joins TRBV6-5 and TRBJ1-5, with 10 bases that match TRBD1. V lost 5 bases and J lost 6; bases outside the gene matches: 7. This CDR3 has 15 amino acids. Germline CDR1 and CDR2: MNHEY and SVGAGI.

This chain uses TRBV10-3 with TRBJ2-3; 9 bases match TRBD1. Unmatched junction bases numbered 6, after V lost 8 bases and J lost 3 bases. The germline gives CDR1 ENHRY, CDR2 SYGVKD. CDR3 size: 14 residues. As DNA, the CDR3 is TGTGCCATCGGGGACAGGGCTAGTACAGATACGCAGTATTTT. Protein: CAIGDRASTDTQYF.

A few counts support this clonotype. The rearrangement uses TRBV9 and TRBJ2-7; weak D call: TRBD2 (5 bases). This CDR3 comprises 14 residues. From germline, CDR1 is SGDLS and CDR2 YYNGEE. The ends were cut back, 0 bases at V and 7 bases at J, with 14 bases in the middle. The CDR3 here is CASSVVGGSQEQYF. The DNA for the CDR3 is TGTGCCAGCAGCGTAGTGGGTGGGAGTCAAGAGCAGTACTTC.

V and J are TRBV12-3 or TRBV12-4 and TRBJ2-3, with TRBD2 as a possible D gene (6 bases). The CDR3 extends over 9 amino acids. V gave up 11 bases and J gave up 6 bases, with 6 bases separating them. The CDR3 sequence: CAAGDTQYF. The CDR3 DNA follows: TGTGCCGCGGGGGATACGCAGTATTTT.